This entry describes one T cell receptor beta chain. TCRdb's table, derived via immunoSEQ multiplex PCR, lists solely in-frame clones and lacks some. The table shows about 130,000 clones, with around 80% occurring only once. Germline CDR1 LGHNA, CDR2 YNFKEQ. Between the trimmed V and J ends, which lost 0 bases and 0 bases, there was a span of 9 bases. The CDR3 spans 15 residues. The record originates from a study of cytotoxic CD8 clonotypes in ibrutinib-treated CLL. Study-wide background: Included were 11 relapsed/refractory and over 14 treatment-naive patients, of whom roughly 17 were IGHV unmutated. Response material was collected after a median about 12 months of treatment, range 6 to 36.

Sequenced material: PBMCs, taken after 12 months of ibrutinib treatment. This chain connects TRBV4-2 to TRBJ2-7, with D perhaps matching TRBD2 (5 bases). The receptor's source is a human donor with chronic lymphocytic leukemia. CDR3: CASSQDPGNSYEQYF. Here the CDR3 DNA reads TGTGCCAGCAGCCAAGATCCCGGGAACTCCTACGAGCAGTACTTC.